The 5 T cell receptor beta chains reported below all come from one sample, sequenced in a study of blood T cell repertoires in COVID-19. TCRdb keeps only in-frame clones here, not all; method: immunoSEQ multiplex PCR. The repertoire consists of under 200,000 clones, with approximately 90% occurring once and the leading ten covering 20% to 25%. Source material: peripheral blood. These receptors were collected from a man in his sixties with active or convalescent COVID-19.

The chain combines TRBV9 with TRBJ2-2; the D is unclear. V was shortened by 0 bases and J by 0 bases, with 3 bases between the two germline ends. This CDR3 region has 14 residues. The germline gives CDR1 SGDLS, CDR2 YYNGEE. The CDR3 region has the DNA TGTGCCAGCAGCGTAGTATCGAACACCGGGGAGCTGTTTTTT. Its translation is CASSVVSNTGELFF.

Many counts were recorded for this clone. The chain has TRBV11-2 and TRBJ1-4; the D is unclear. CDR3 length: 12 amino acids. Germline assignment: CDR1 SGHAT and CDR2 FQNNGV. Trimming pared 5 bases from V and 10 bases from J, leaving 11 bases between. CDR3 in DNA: TGTGCCAGCAGCGGCTGGGAGAGAAAACTGTTTTTT. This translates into CASSGWERKLFF.

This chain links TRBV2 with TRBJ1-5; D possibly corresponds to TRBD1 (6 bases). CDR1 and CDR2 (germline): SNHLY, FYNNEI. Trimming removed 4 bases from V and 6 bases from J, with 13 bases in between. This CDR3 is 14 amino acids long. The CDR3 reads CASSGQVEGQPQHF. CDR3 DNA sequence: TGTGCCAGCAGTGGACAGGTGGAAGGTCAGCCCCAGCATTTT.

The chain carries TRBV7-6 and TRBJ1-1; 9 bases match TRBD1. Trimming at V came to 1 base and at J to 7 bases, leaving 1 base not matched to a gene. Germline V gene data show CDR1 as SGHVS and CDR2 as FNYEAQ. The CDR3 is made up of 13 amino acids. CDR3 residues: CASSLGTGVEAFF. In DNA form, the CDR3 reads TGTGCCAGCAGCTTAGGGACAGGGGTTGAAGCTTTCTTT.

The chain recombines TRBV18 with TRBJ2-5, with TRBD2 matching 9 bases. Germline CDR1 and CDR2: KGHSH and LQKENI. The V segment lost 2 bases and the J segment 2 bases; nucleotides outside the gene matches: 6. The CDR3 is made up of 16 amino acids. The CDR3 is CASSPITAGGQETQYF. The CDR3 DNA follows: TGTGCCAGCTCACCAATAACAGCGGGGGGACAAGAGACCCAGTACTTC.